Presented here are 19 T cell receptor beta chains from one specimen sequenced in a study of technical replicates of blood from a handful of donors. Here immunoSEQ multiplex PCR was the method, and the copy in TCRdb shows in-frame clones only, minus some. This sample has approximately 76,000 clones, with roughly 85% found just once. Specimen: PBMCs. These receptors were obtained from a human donor in good health. Some clones in this sample may be carry-over from other donors' samples.

The chain carries TRBV4-1 and TRBJ2-5; 10 bases agree with TRBD2. This CDR3 is 17 amino acids long. V shed 0 bases, J shed 4 bases, and the junction held 8 bases outside the gene matches. The V gene's germline CDR1 is MGHRA and CDR2 YSYEKL. The CDR3 protein is CASSQETAGGPRETQYF. DNA of the CDR3: TGCGCCAGCAGCCAAGAAACAGCGGGAGGGCCCCGAGAGACCCAGTACTTC.

This chain uses TRBV7-3 with TRBJ1-2, with D perhaps matching TRBD1 (5 bases). V lost 5 bases and J 5 bases, leaving 12 bases between the germline ends. Looked up from germline, CDR1 is SGHTA and CDR2 is FQGTGA. This CDR3 has 13 residues. The CDR3 protein is CASSARRGYGYTF. The CDR3, as DNA: TGTGCCAGCAGCGCGAGACGGGGGTATGGCTACACCTTC.

This rearrangement joins TRBV6-5 to TRBJ2-7; 9 bases line up with TRBD2. CDR3 length: 14 residues. Trimming removed 6 bases from V and 4 bases from J; junction bases left unmatched: 7. Germline-derived CDR1 and CDR2 are MNHEY and SVGAGI. CDR3: CASRQAGGNYEQYF. The CDR3 nucleotides are TGTGCCAGCAGGCAAGCGGGGGGAAATTACGAGCAGTACTTC.

The chain joins TRBV11-2 to TRBJ2-3; TRBD2 is a possible D gene (5 bases). The V gene's germline CDR1 is SGHAT and CDR2 FQNNGV. This CDR3 has 13 amino acids. V was cut by 1 base and J by 4 bases, with 6 bases left in between. This CDR3 reads CASSLAGADTQYF. The CDR3 DNA reads TGTGCCAGCAGCTTAGCCGGGGCAGATACGCAGTATTTT.

The chain joins TRBV20-1 to TRBJ2-7; D gene ambiguous. The V end lost 6 bases, the J end lost 1 base, and 7 bases lay between the germline ends. Germline V gene lookup returns CDR1 DFQATT and CDR2 SNEGSKA (reference sequence). The CDR3 extends over 11 amino acids. The CDR3 reads CSAPRSYEQYF. DNA of the CDR3: TGCAGTGCCCCGCGGTCCTACGAGCAGTACTTC.

The V call is TRBV5-8, the J call TRBJ1-4, with TRBD1 matching 7 bases. The length of the CDR3 is 16 residues. Germline V lookup: CDR1 SGHTS, CDR2 YDEGEE. The junction had 7 bases not matched to a gene; V was cut back by 1 base and J by 4 bases. The CDR3 DNA follows: TGTGCCAGCAGCTTGCTCGGACAGGCGATTAATGAAAAACTGTTTTTT. It yields the protein CASSLLGQAINEKLFF.

The chain has TRBV7-2 and TRBJ2-1; 7 bases align to TRBD2. J was trimmed by 1 base and V by 5 bases; bases with no gene match: 5. The CDR3 loop spans 15 amino acids. CDR1 and CDR2 (germline): SGHTA, FQGNSA. The CDR3 loop is CASSRSGTSYNEQFF. In DNA form, the CDR3 reads TGTGCCAGCAGCCGGAGCGGGACTTCCTACAATGAGCAGTTCTTC.

This clone was counted between two and nine times. The rearrangement uses TRBV29-1 and TRBJ1-1; D is unclear. The germline gives CDR1 SQVTM, CDR2 ANQGSEA. The CDR3 has 13 amino acids. Trimming removed 4 bases at V and 1 base at J, with 10 bases between. CDR3 bases: TGCAGCGTTGTCAGGAGGACGAACACTGAAGCTTTCTTT. This gives the protein CSVVRRTNTEAFF.

The chain couples TRBV2 to TRBJ2-5; no clear D gene. The V end was cut by 1 base, the J end by 4 bases, with 7 bases between. CDR3 length: 13 amino acids. The V gene's germline CDR1 is SNHLY and CDR2 FYNNEI. The CDR3 DNA reads TGTGCCAGCAGTGAAGATAGTGTAGAGACCCAGTACTTC. Translated: CASSEDSVETQYF.

This sequence joins TRBV15 and TRBJ1-2, with D tentatively TRBD1 (6 bases). Germline CDR1 LNHNV, CDR2 YYDKDF (reference sequence). This CDR3 spans 15 amino acids. Trimming shortened V by 5 bases and J by 2 bases, and 15 bases separated the two germline ends. CDR3 nucleotides: TGTGCCACCAGCGACAGGACTCACCTAAACTATGGCTACACCTTC. Protein sequence: CATSDRTHLNYGYTF.

The chain is built from TRBV6-6 and TRBJ2-1; possibly TRBD1 for D (7 bases). Trimming stripped 7 bases from V and 6 bases from J, with 22 bases between. The CDR3 runs to 16 residues. CDR1 MNHNY and CDR2 SVGAGI come from the germline V gene (reference sequence). The CDR3 DNA follows: TGTGCCAGCAATTCCCCCAGGAGGGGGCCCGGCAATGAGCAGTTCTTC. Protein: CASNSPRRGPGNEQFF.

The chain has TRBV7-9 and TRBJ2-5, with TRBD2 matching over 13 bases. Germline trimming cut 4 bases from V and 1 base from J; bases unmatched to any gene: 0. The CDR3 is 15 amino acids. The V gene's germline CDR1 is SEHNR and CDR2 FQNEAQ (reference sequence). In nucleotides, the CDR3 is TGTGCCAGCAGCTGGACTAGCGGGGGCCAAGAGACCCAGTACTTC. Its translation: CASSWTSGGQETQYF.

This rearrangement joins TRBV14 to TRBJ1-3, with D maybe TRBD1 (5 bases). The CDR3 has 16 amino acids. CDR1 is SGHDN and CDR2 is FVKESK in the germline V gene. Trimming shortened V by 2 bases and J by 1 base, and 12 bases separated the two germline ends. CDR3 sequence (DNA): TGTGCCAGCAGCCAATTCGGAGGGGTTTCTGGAAACACCATATATTTT. Translating gives CASSQFGGVSGNTIYF.

The chain joins TRBV7-2 to TRBJ2-1; 12 nucleotides line up with TRBD2. CDR1 is SGHTA and CDR2 is FQGNSA in the germline V gene. Trimming cost V 5 bases and J 5 bases; bases outside gene matches: 10. The CDR3 is 17 amino acids. This chain's CDR3 is CASSTSGTSGPNNEQFF. DNA of the CDR3: TGTGCCAGCAGCACGTCCGGGACTAGCGGGCCTAACAATGAGCAGTTCTTC.

The J gene is TRBJ1-1, the V gene TRBV23-1, with D possibly TRBD1 on 5 matching bases. TRBV23-1 has ORF status, its function being uncertain. The CDR3 length is 14 residues. Trimming left V 4 bases short and J 4 bases short, with 13 bases between. The CDR3 spells CASSLEGLCTEAFF. DNA for the CDR3: TGCGCCAGCAGTCTGGAGGGGCTCTGCACTGAAGCTTTCTTT.

The chain uses TRBV9 and TRBJ1-4, with 10 bases fitting TRBD1. Germline V gene data show CDR1 as SGDLS and CDR2 as YYNGEE. CDR3 length: 16 residues. Trimming cost V 4 bases and J 7 bases; bases outside gene matches: 10. DNA for the CDR3: TGTGCCAGCAGCCCGCGACAGGGGGCGCAGCGTGAAAAACTGTTTTTT. Translating gives CASSPRQGAQREKLFF.

This clone is a singleton in its sample. The CDR3 loop is CASSAQGRVHTEAFF. The CDR3 nucleotides are TGTGCCAGCAGTGCACAGGGCAGGGTTCACACTGAAGCTTTCTTT. V gene TRBV2 combines with J gene TRBJ1-1, with a possible D match to TRBD1 (6 bases). Trimming took off 4 bases at V and 3 bases at J, with 15 bases between the two ends. The CDR3 sequence is 15 residues long. Germline CDR1 is SNHLY and CDR2 is FYNNEI.

The CDR3 nucleotides read TGTGCCAGCAGTGACGGACTCTTAGCTAATGAAAAACTGTTTTTT. Protein: CASSDGLLANEKLFF. The V call is TRBV6-1, the J call TRBJ1-4; D gene unclear. CDR1 and CDR2 from the germline V gene are MNHNS and SASEGT. V was cut by 3 bases and J by 3 bases, with 11 bases left in between. The CDR3 spans 15 residues.

The gene calls are TRBV30 and TRBJ2-3, with TRBD2 matching over 12 bases. Germline CDR1 GTSNPN, CDR2 SVGIG (reference sequence). The CDR3 spans 15 residues. V lost 3 bases to trimming and J lost 1 base; unmatched junction nucleotides: 2. DNA for the CDR3: TGTGCCTGGAGAAGACTAGCGGGGGGCACAGATACGCAGTATTTT. Translation gives CAWRRLAGGTDTQYF.